A selection of T cell receptor beta chains follows, all from one sample in a study of radiotherapy plus CTLA-4 blockade in lung cancer. Profiled with immunoSEQ multiplex PCR; TCRdb holds only in-frame clones, not every one. The sample consists of 65,000 to 100,000 clones, roughly four fifths of them appearing once. The material sequenced was peripheral blood, taken from a patient treated with radiotherapy plus ipilimumab. Source of these receptors: a human donor with non-small cell lung cancer who had stable disease on radiotherapy plus ipilimumab. The CDR3 runs from the conserved cysteine through the conserved F or W. A D gene is named only where the DNA matches it firmly. Expanded clones get a size class; other rows say once, few or many, or leave the size out.

TRBJ2-1	TRBV19	TRBD2	NA	CASSPISAGVNEQFF	TGTGCCAGTTCCCCTATTTCCGCGGGAGTCAATGAGCAGTTCTTC
TRBJ2-6	TRBV28	NA	NA	CASWSGANVLTF	TGTGCCAGCTGGTCTGGGGCCAACGTCCTGACTTTC
TRBJ2-1	TRBV9	TRBD2	NA	CASSVAGRADNEQFF	TGTGCCAGCAGCGTAGCCGGGAGGGCCGACAATGAGCAGTTCTTC
TRBJ2-7	TRBV5-1	TRBD1	NA	CASRLAPTGLLSYEQYF	TGCGCCAGCAGGTTGGCGCCGACAGGGTTGCTTTCCTACGAGCAGTACTTC
TRBJ2-1	TRBV19	TRBD2	few	CASSIRASGGIYNEQFF	TGTGCCAGTAGTATCAGAGCTAGCGGGGGTATCTACAATGAGCAGTTCTTC
TRBJ2-3	TRBV10-3	TRBD1	few	CAISAGTGAFSTDTQYF	TGTGCCATCAGTGCCGGGACAGGGGCCTTTAGCACAGATACGCAGTATTTT
TRBJ2-3	TRBV7-2	TRBD2	NA	CASSPGGPGTDTQYF	TGTGCCAGCAGCCCGGGGGGGCCAGGCACAGATACGCAGTATTTT
TRBJ1-2	TRBV27	NA	NA	CASRPDRSANYGYTF	TGTGCCAGCAGACCGGACAGATCAGCTAACTATGGCTACACCTTC
TRBJ1-1	TRBV14	NA	NA	CASSQGWYTEAFF	TGTGCCAGCAGCCAGGGGTGGTACACTGAAGCTTTCTTT
TRBJ2-3	TRBV2	TRBD1	NA	CASSRDRGTDTQYF	TGTGCCAGCAGTCGGGACAGGGGAACAGATACGCAGTATTTT
TRBJ1-6	TRBV2	NA	NA	CASRLDSSYNSPLHF	TGTGCCAGCAGACTGGACAGCTCCTATAATTCACCCCTCCACTTT
TRBJ2-3	TRBV9	NA	once	CASSVGDADTQYF	TGTGCCAGCAGCGTAGGGGATGCAGATACGCAGTATTTT
TRBJ1-1	TRBV2	NA	NA	CASSGLSGAEAFF	TGTGCCAGCAGTGGGCTCTCAGGAGCTGAAGCTTTCTTT
TRBJ2-1	TRBV7-2	NA	NA	CASSPKAHNEQFF	TGTGCCAGCAGCCCAAAGGCTCACAATGAGCAGTTCTTC
TRBJ2-6	TRBV14	NA	few	CASSQVWPDYASGANVLTF	TGTGCCAGCAGCCAAGTCTGGCCCGATTACGCCTCTGGGGCCAACGTCCTGACTTTC
TRBJ2-3	TRBV7-8	TRBD2	NA	CASSATSGRQAMAQYF	TGTGCCAGCAGCGCCACTAGCGGGAGGCAAGCCATGGCGCAGTATTTT
TRBJ1-5	TRBV2	NA	once	CASRGTGQPQHF	TGTGCCAGCAGGGGTACAGGTCAGCCCCAGCATTTT